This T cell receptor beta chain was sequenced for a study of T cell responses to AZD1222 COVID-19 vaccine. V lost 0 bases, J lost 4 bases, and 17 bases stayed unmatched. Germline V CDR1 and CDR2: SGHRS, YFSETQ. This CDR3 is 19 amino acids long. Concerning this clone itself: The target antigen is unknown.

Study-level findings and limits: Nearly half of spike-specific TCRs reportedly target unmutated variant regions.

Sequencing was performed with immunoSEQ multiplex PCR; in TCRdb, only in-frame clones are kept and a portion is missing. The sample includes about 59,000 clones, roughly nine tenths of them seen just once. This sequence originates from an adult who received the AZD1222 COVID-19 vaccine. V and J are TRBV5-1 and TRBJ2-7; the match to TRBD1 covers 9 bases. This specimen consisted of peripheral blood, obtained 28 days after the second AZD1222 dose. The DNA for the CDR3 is TGCGCCAGCAGCTTGGGCCGGTTGGGGACAGGGAGAGGTAATTACGAGCAGTACTTC. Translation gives CASSLGRLGTGRGNYEQYF. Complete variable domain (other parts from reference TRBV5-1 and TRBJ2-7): KAGVTQTPRYLIKTRGQQVTLSCSPISGHRSVSWYQQTPGQGLQFLFEYFSETQRNKGNFPGRFSGRQFSNSRSEMNVSTLELGDSALYLCASSLGRLGTGRGNYEQYFGPGTRLTVT.